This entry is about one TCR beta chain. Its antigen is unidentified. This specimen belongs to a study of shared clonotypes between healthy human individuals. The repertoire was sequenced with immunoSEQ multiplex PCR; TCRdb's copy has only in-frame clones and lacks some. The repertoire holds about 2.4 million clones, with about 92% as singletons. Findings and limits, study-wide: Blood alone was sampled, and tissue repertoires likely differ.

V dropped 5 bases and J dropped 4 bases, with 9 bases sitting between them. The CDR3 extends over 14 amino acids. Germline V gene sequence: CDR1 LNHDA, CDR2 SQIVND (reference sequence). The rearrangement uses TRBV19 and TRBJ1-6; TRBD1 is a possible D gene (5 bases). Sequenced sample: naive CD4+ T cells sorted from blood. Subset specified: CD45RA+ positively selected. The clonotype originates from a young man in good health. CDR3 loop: CASSDGTYNSPLHF. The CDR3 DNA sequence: TGTGCCAGTAGTGACGGGACTTATAATTCACCCCTCCACTTT.